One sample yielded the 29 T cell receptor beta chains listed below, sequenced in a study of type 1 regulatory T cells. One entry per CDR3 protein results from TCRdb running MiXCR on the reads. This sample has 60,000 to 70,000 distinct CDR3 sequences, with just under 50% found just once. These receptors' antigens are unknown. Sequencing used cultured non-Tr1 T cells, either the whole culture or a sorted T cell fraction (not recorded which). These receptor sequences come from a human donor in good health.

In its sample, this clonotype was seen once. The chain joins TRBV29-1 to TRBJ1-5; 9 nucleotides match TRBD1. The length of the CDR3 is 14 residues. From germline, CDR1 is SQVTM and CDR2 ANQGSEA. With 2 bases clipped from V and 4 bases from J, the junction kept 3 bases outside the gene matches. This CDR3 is CSVETGQGNQPQHF. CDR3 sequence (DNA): TGCAGCGTTGAAACCGGACAGGGGAATCAGCCCCAGCATTTT.

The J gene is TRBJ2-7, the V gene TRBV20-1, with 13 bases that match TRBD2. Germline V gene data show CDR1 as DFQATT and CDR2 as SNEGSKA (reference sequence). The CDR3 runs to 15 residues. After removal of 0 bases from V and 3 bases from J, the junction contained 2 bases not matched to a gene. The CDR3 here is CSARDGTSGDYEQYF. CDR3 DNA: TGCAGTGCTAGAGACGGGACTAGCGGGGACTACGAGCAGTACTTC.

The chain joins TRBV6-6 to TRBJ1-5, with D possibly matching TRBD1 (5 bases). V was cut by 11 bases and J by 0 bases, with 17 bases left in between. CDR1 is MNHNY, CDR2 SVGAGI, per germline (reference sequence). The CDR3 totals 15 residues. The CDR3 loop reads CAGRATGDSNQPQHF. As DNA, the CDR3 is TGTGCCGGCCGAGCTACGGGGGATAGCAATCAGCCCCAGCATTTT.

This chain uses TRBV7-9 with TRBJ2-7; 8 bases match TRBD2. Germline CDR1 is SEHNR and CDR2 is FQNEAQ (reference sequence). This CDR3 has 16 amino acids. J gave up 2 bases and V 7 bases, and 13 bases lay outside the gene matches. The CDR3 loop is CASTPLSGGGPYEQYF. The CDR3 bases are TGTGCCAGCACCCCACTCTCGGGGGGGGGCCCCTACGAGCAGTACTTC.

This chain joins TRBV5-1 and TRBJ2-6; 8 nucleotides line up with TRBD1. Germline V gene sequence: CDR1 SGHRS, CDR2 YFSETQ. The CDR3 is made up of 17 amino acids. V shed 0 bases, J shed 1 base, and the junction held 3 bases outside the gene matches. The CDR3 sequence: CASSLDGQGSGANVLTF. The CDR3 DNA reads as TGCGCCAGCAGCTTGGACGGACAGGGATCTGGGGCCAACGTCCTGACTTTC.

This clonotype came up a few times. As DNA, the CDR3 is TGTGCCTGGAAGGGACAGAGAGTCTATGGCTACACCTTC. Its translation is CAWKGQRVYGYTF. The rearrangement links TRBV30 to TRBJ1-2, with TRBD1 identical over 7 bases. Germline V CDR1 and CDR2: GTSNPN, SVGIG (reference sequence). The CDR3 runs 13 residues. The V segment lost 4 bases and the J segment 4 bases; nucleotides outside the gene matches: 6.

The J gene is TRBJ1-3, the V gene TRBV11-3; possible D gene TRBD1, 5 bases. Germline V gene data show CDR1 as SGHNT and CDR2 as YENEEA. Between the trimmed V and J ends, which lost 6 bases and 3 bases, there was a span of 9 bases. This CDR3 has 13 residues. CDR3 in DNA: TGTGCCAGCAGGAAAGACAGTGGAAACACCATATATTTT. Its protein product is CASRKDSGNTIYF.

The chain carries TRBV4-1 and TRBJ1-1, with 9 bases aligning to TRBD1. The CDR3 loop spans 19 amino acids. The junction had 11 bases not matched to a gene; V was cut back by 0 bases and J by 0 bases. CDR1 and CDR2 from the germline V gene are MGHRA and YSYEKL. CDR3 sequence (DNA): TGCGCCAGCAGCCAAGATATCACCGGGACAGGGATAATGAACACTGAAGCTTTCTTT. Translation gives CASSQDITGTGIMNTEAFF.

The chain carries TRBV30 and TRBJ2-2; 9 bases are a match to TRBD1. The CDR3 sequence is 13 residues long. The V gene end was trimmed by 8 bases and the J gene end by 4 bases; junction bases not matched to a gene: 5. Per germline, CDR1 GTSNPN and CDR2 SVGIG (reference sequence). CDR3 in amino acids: CAGQGRSTGELFF. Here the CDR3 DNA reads TGTGCCGGACAGGGGAGGTCCACCGGGGAGCTGTTTTTT. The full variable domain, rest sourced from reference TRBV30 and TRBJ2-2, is SQTIHQWPATLVQPVGSPLSLECTVEGTSNPNLYWYRQAAGRGLQLLFYSVGIGQISSEVPQNLSASRPQDRQFILSSKKLLLSDSGFYLCAGQGRSTGELFFGEGSRLTVL.

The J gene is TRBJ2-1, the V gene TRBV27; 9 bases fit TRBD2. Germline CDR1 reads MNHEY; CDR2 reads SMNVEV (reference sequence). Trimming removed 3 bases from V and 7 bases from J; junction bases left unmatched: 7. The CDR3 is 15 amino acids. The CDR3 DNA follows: TGTGCCAGCAGTTTCTCGACTAGCGGTATGAATGAGCAGTTCTTC. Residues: CASSFSTSGMNEQFF.

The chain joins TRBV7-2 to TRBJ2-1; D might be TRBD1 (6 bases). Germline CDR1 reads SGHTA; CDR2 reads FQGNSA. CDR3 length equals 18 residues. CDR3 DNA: TGTGCAAGTCGCAAGACAGGTACTATAGTGAGAAAAAAAAATGAGCAGTTCTTC. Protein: CASRKTGTIVRKKNEQFF.

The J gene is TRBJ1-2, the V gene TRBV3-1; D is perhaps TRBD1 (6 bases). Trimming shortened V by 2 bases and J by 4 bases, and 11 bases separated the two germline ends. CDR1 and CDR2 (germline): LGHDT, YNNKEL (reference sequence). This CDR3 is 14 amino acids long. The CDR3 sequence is CASSQQTGPYGYTF. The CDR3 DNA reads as TGTGCCAGCAGCCAACAGACAGGTCCCTATGGCTACACCTTC.

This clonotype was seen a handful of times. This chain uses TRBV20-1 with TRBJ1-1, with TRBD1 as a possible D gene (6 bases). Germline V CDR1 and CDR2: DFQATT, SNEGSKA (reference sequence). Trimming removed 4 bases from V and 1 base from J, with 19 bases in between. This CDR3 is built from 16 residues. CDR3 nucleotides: TGCAGTGCTACCAGACAGGCTACTTCTCAGAACACTGAAGCTTTCTTT. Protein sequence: CSATRQATSQNTEAFF.

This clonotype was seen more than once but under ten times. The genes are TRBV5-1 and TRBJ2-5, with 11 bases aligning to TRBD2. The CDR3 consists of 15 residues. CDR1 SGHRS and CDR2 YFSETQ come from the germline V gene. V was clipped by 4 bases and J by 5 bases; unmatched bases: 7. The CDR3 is CASSTGLAAEETQYF. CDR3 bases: TGCGCCAGCAGCACGGGACTAGCGGCTGAGGAGACCCAGTACTTC.

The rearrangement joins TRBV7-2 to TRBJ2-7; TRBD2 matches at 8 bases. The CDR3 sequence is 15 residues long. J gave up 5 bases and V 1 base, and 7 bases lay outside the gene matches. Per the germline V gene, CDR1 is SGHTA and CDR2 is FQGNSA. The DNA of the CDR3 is TGTGCCAGCAGCTTAGTTCCCCGGGGGGGCCACGAGCAGTACTTC. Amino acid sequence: CASSLVPRGGHEQYF.

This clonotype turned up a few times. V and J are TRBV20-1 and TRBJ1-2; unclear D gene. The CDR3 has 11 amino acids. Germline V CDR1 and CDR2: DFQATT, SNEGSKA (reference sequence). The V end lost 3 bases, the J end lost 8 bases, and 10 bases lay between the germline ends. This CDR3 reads CSASGGLGYTF. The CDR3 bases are TGCAGTGCTAGCGGCGGGCTCGGCTACACCTTC.

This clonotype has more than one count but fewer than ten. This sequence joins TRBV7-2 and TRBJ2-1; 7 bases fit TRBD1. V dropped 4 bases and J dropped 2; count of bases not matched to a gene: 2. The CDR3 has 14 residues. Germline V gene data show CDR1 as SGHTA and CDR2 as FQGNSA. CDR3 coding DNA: TGTGCCAGCAGCTATGGGACAGCCTACAATGAGCAGTTCTTC. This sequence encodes CASSYGTAYNEQFF.

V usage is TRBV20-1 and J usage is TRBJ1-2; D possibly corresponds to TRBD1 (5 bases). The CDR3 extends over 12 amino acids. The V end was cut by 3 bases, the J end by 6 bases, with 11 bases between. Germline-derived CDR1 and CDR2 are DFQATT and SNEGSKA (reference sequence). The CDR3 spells CSASPRADGYTF. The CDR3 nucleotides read TGCAGTGCTAGTCCCAGGGCGGATGGCTACACCTTC.

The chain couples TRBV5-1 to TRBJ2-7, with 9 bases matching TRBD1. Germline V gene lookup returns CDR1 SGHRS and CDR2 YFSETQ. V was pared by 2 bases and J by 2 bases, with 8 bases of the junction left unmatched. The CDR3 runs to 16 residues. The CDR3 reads CASSLTGGAGTYEQYF. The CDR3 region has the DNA TGCGCCAGCAGCTTAACAGGGGGCGCGGGGACCTACGAGCAGTACTTC.

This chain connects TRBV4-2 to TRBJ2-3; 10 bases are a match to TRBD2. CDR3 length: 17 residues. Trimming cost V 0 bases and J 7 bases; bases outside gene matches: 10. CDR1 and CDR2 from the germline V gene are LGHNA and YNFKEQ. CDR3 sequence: CASSQDGAGGPMHTQYF. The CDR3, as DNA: TGTGCCAGCAGCCAAGATGGAGCGGGGGGGCCCATGCATACGCAGTATTTT.

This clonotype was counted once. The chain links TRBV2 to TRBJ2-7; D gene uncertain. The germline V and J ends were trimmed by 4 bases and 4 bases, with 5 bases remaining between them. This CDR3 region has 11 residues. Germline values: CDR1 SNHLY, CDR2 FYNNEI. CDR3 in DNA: TGTGCCAGCAGTGGGGCGTACGAGCAGTACTTC. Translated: CASSGAYEQYF.

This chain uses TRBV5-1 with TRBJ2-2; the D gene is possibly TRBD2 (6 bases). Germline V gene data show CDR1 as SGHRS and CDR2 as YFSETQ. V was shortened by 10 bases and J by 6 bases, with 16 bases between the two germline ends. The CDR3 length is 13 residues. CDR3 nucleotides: TGCGCCTGCGGGACCGATTGGGCCGGGGAGCTGTTTTTT. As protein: CACGTDWAGELFF.

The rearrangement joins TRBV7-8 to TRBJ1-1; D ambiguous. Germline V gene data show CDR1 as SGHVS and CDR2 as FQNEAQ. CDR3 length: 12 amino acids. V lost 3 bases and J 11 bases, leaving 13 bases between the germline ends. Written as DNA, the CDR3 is TGTGCCAGCAGCTTTCTTGGAGGGATGGCTTTCTTT. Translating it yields CASSFLGGMAFF. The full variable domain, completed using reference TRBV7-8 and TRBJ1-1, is GAGVSQSPRYKVAKRGQDVALRCDPISGHVSLFWYQQALGQGPEFLTYFQNEAQLDKSGLPSDRFFAERPEGSVSTLKIQRTQQEDSAVYLCASSFLGGMAFFGQGTRLTVV.

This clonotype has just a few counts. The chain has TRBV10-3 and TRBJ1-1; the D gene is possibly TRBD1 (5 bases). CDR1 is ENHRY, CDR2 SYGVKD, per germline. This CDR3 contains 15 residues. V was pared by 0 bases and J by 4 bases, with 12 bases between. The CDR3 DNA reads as TGTGCCATCAGTGAGTCTGGGGGTCGGGGCACTGAAGCTTTCTTT. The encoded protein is CAISESGGRGTEAFF.

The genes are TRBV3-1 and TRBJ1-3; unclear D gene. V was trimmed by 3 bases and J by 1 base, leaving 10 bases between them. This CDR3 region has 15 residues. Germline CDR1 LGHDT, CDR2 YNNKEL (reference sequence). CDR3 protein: CASSHPSISGNTIYF. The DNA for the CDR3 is TGTGCCAGCAGCCATCCCAGCATATCTGGAAACACCATATATTTT.

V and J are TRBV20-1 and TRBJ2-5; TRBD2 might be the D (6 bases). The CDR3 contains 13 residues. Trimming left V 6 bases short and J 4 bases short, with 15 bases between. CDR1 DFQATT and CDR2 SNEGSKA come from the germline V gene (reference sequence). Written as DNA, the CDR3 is TGCAGTGCCAGGACTAACAACGTAGAGACCCAGTACTTC. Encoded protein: CSARTNNVETQYF.

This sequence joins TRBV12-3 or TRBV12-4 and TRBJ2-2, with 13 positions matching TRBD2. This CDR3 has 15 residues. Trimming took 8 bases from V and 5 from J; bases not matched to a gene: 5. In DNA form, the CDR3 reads TGTGCCAGCCTCTGGACTAGCGGGGGAACCGGGGAGCTGTTTTTT. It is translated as CASLWTSGGTGELFF.

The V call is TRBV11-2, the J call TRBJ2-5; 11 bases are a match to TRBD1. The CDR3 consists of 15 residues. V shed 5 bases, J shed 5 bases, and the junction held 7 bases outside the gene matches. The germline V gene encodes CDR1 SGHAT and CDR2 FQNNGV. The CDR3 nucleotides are TGTGCCAGCAGCCGCGGGACAGGGGGTTTGGAGACCCAGTACTTC. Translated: CASSRGTGGLETQYF.

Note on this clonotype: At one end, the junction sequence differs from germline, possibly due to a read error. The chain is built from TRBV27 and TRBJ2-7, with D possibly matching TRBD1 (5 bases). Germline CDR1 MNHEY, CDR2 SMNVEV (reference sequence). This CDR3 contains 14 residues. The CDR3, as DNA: TGTGCCAGCAGTTCGAGGACAAACGTCCGTGAGCGGTACTTC. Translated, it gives CASSSRTNVRERYF.